This is a list of T cell receptor beta chains from one sample in a study of blood T cell repertoires in COVID-19. Libraries were prepared by immunoSEQ multiplex PCR; TCRdb keeps only in-frame clonotypes and omits some of them. The sample carries 50,000 to 65,000 clones, approximately 73% recorded once. Input material: peripheral blood. All receptors come from a woman between 50 and 59 years old with active or convalescent COVID-19. CDR3s include the opening cysteine and the closing phenylalanine or tryptophan. Fields, in order: CDR3 length, J gene, clone size, D gene, V gene, CDR3 DNA, CDR3 protein. The D gene is left open where the match is weak. Expanded clones are given a class, and other clones once, few, many or no size at all.

15,TRBJ1-1,.,.,TRBV7-9,TGTGCCAGCAGCCCAGCGGCGGGGATATGGACTGAAGCTTTCTTT,CASSPAAGIWTEAFF
15,TRBJ2-5,few,TRBD2,TRBV4-1,TGCGCCAGCAGCCGATTAGCGGGGACCCAAGAGACCCAGTACTTC,CASSRLAGTQETQYF
15,TRBJ2-1,.,TRBD2,TRBV27,TGTGCCAGCAGTTTAAGGACTAGCGGTTTCAATGAGCAGTTCTTC,CASSLRTSGFNEQFF
12,TRBJ1-1,few,.,TRBV29-1,TGCAGCGTTGGGGGCTGGAACACTGAAGCTTTCTTT,CSVGGWNTEAFF
13,TRBJ1-1,.,TRBD1,TRBV11-1,TGTGCCAGCAGCTTAGGGACAGGTACTGAAGCTTTCTTT,CASSLGTGTEAFF
13,TRBJ2-7,.,TRBD2,TRBV5-4,TGTGCCAGCAGCCTCGGGGTAGCGGGCGAGCAGTACTTC,CASSLGVAGEQYF
12,TRBJ2-2,.,.,TRBV9,TGTGCCAGCAGCGGAGACACCGGGGAGCTGTTTTTT,CASSGDTGELFF
17,TRBJ2-5,.,.,TRBV9,TGTGCCAGCAGCACCCAGCTCAGGGCTAGCGCCGGGGAGACCCAGTACTTC,CASSTQLRASAGETQYF
12,TRBJ2-3,.,.,TRBV27,TGTGCCAGCAGTGGCCCCCAAACTACGCAGTATTTT,CASSGPQTTQYF
13,TRBJ2-7,.,TRBD2,TRBV10-3,TGTGCCATCAGTGGGGGACTAGCGGGCGAACAGTACTTC,CAISGGLAGEQYF
16,TRBJ1-3,.,.,TRBV7-2,TGTGCCAGCAGCTTAGCCCCCGGGGTGTGGGGAAACACCATATATTTT,CASSLAPGVWGNTIYF
14,TRBJ1-1,.,.,TRBV10-3,TGTGCCATCAGTGAACGAGGGAGGAACACTGAAGCTTTCTTT,CAISERGRNTEAFF
19,TRBJ2-1,once,TRBD2,TRBV19,TGTGCCAGTAGTACCCCCCCCCTAGCGGGAGGGCCAGGCTACAATGAGCAGTTCTTC,CASSTPPLAGGPGYNEQFF
13,TRBJ1-1,.,TRBD1,TRBV4-3,TGCGCCAGCAGCCAACAGGGGGACACTGAAGCTTTCTTT,CASSQQGDTEAFF
14,TRBJ2-7,.,TRBD2,TRBV19,TGTGCCAGTAGGGGTAGCGGGGCTTCCTACGAGCAGTACTTC,CASRGSGASYEQYF
13,TRBJ1-6,.,.,TRBV27,TGTGCCAGCAGCCCCCAGGGCGGCTCACCCCTCCACTTT,CASSPQGGSPLHF
16,TRBJ1-6,.,.,TRBV5-4,TGTGCCAGCAGCTCCGAATCGGATCGGGGGAATTCACCCCTCCACTTT,CASSSESDRGNSPLHF
18,TRBJ2-7,few,TRBD2,TRBV24-1,TGTGCCACCAGTGATGCCGGGACTAGCGGGAGGGCCTTGGACGAGCAGTACTTC,CATSDAGTSGRALDEQYF
13,TRBJ1-6,few,.,TRBV7-3,TGTGCCAGCGCCAGGGACAAGGGGTCACCCCTCCACTTT,CASARDKGSPLHF
15,TRBJ1-1,.,.,TRBV4-2,TGTGCCAGCAGCCGTTTGGGTTCGGGGGGCACTGAAGCTTTCTTT,CASSRLGSGGTEAFF
14,TRBJ1-2,few,.,TRBV6-5,TGTGCCAGCAGTTACGCGGGTTCTGGTGATGGCTACACCTTC,CASSYAGSGDGYTF
15,TRBJ1-4,.,.,TRBV13,TGTGCCAGCAGCAACGGACAGTACCTTAATGAAAAACTGTTTTTT,CASSNGQYLNEKLFF
14,TRBJ2-7,.,TRBD2,TRBV10-3,TGTGCCATCAGGGAGGGAGGGAGCTCCTACGAGCAGTACTTC,CAIREGGSSYEQYF
17,TRBJ1-4,.,.,TRBV7-9,TGTGCCAGCAGCTTGTGGCAGGGGACCGCAACTAATGAAAAACTGTTTTTT,CASSLWQGTATNEKLFF
16,TRBJ1-1,few,.,TRBV5-3,TGTGCCAGAAGCTTGGAGGGCCCAAAACGGGAGCTCGGGGCTTTCTTT,CARSLEGPKRELGAFF
12,TRBJ2-7,.,.,TRBV7-2,TGTGCCAGCAGCTTAGGCAGGGTCGAGCAGTACTTC,CASSLGRVEQYF
16,TRBJ2-5,.,.,TRBV7-9,TGTGCCAGCAGCTTAGTAGCAGCTATGTACCAAGAGACCCAGTACTTC,CASSLVAAMYQETQYF
14,TRBJ1-1,.,.,TRBV5-1,TGCGCCAGCAGACCCGAGGGAGTGAACACTGAAGCTTTCTTT,CASRPEGVNTEAFF
17,TRBJ2-7,.,TRBD2,TRBV27,TGTGCCAGCAGTCGGAGGGCCGGGACTAGCGCCGGGTACGAGCAGTACTTC,CASSRRAGTSAGYEQYF
14,TRBJ2-7,.,TRBD2,TRBV6-6,TGTGCCAGCAGCCTCCGACTAGCGGGCTACGAGCAGTACTTC,CASSLRLAGYEQYF
13,TRBJ1-1,.,.,TRBV2,TGTGCCAGCAGTGCACTTACGAACACTGAAGCTTTCTTT,CASSALTNTEAFF
14,TRBJ2-5,.,.,TRBV7-9,TGTGCCAGCAGCTTAGACAAGCTCGGGGAGACCCAGTACTTC,CASSLDKLGETQYF
14,TRBJ1-1,.,TRBD1,TRBV19,TGTGCCAGTAGTAGACAGGGGGAAAGGGCTGAAGCTTTCTTT,CASSRQGERAEAFF
12,TRBJ1-1,.,.,TRBV29-1,TGCAGCGTTGAAGATAGCGCAGTCGAAGCTTTCTTT,CSVEDSAVEAFF
12,TRBJ1-1,.,.,TRBV6-5,TGTGCCAGCAGCTTCAGGACAGCTGAAGCTTTCTTT,CASSFRTAEAFF
14,TRBJ2-7,.,.,TRBV6-1,TGTGCCAGCAGTGAACTACCCCGGACATCCGAGCAGTACTTC,CASSELPRTSEQYF
13,TRBJ1-5,.,.,TRBV11-2,TGTGCCAGCAGCTTAGACAGGGCTCAGCCCCAGCATTTT,CASSLDRAQPQHF
16,TRBJ2-2,.,.,TRBV5-1,TGCGCCAGCAGCCCTTTGAGCGCGGCGAACACCGGGGAGCTGTTTTTT,CASSPLSAANTGELFF
10,TRBJ2-5,once,.,TRBV20-1,TGCAGTGCCATGCAAGAGACCCAGTACTTC,CSAMQETQYF
13,TRBJ1-2,.,.,TRBV27,TGTGCCAGCAGGGTGGACAGTTTAAATGGCTACACCTTC,CASRVDSLNGYTF
18,TRBJ2-5,.,.,TRBV21-1,TGTGCCAGCACCCGAAGGATCGTAGCGGGAGGGCCTGGAGAGACCCAGTACTTC,CASTRRIVAGGPGETQYF
14,TRBJ2-7,.,.,TRBV18,TGTGCCAGCTCACCCCCGGGGATTTGGGGCGAGCAGTACTTC,CASSPPGIWGEQYF